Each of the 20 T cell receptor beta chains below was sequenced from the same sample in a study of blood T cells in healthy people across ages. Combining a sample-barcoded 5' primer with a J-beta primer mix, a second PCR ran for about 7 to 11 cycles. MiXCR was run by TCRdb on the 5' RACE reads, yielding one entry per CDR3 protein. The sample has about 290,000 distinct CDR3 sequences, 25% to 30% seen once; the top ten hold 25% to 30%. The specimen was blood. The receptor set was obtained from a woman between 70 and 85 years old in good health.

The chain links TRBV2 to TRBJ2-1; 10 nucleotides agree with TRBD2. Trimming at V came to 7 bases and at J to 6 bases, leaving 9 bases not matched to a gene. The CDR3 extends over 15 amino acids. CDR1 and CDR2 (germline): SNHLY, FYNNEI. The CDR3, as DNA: TGTGCCAGCACCTTACTAGCGGGGTCCGGCAATGAGCAGTTCTTC. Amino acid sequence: CASTLLAGSGNEQFF.

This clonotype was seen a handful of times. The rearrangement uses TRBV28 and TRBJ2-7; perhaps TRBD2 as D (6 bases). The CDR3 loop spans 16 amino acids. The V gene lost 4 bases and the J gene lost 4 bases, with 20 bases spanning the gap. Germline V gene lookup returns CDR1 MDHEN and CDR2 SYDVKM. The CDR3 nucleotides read TGTGCCAGCAGTTCCCAGCCGGGACGGGGGAGATACGAGCAGTACTTC. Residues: CASSSQPGRGRYEQYF.

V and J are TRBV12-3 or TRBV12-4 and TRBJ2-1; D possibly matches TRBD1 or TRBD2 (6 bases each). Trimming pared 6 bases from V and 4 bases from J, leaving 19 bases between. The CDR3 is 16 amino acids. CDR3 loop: CASRLSGVAAYNEQFF. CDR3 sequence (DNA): TGTGCCAGCAGGCTATCAGGGGTAGCGGCTTACAATGAGCAGTTCTTC.

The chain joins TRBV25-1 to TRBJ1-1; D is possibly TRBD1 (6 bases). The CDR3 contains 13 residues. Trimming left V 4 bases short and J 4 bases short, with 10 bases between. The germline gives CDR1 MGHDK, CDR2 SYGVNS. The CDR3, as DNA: TGTGCCAGCAGTGGTAGGGGGGTCACTGAAGCTTTCTTT. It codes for CASSGRGVTEAFF.

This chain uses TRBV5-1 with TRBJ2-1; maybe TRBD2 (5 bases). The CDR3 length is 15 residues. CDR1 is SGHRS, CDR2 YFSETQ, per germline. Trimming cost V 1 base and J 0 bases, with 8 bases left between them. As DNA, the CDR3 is TGCGCCAGCAGCTTGTTTGGGAGCTCCTACAATGAGCAGTTCTTC. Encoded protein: CASSLFGSSYNEQFF.

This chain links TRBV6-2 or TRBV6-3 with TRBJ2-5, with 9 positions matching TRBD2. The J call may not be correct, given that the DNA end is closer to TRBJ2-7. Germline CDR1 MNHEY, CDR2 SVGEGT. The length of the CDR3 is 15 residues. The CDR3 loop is CASSYSPTSGYEQYF. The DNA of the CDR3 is TGTGCCAGCAGTTACTCGCCGACTAGCGGCTACGAGCAGTACTTC.

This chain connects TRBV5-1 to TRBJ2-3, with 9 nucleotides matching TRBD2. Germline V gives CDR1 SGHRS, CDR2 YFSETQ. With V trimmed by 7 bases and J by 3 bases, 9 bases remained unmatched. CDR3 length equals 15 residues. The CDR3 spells CASARGGARTDTQYF. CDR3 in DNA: TGCGCCAGCGCCCGCGGGGGGGCGAGGACAGATACGCAGTATTTT.

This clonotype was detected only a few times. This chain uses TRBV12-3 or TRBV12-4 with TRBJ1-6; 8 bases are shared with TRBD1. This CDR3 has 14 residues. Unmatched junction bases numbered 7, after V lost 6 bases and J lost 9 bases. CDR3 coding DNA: TGTGCCAGCAGCCGAGGGACAGGCGGTTCACCCCTCCACTTT. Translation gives CASSRGTGGSPLHF.

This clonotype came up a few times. CDR3 region: CASTTSGTADTQYF. Here the CDR3 DNA reads TGTGCCAGCACTACTAGCGGGACCGCAGATACGCAGTATTTT. The chain carries TRBV12-3 or TRBV12-4 and TRBJ2-3, with TRBD2 identical over 10 bases. Trimming took 7 bases from V and 4 from J; bases not matched to a gene: 5. This CDR3 contains 14 residues.

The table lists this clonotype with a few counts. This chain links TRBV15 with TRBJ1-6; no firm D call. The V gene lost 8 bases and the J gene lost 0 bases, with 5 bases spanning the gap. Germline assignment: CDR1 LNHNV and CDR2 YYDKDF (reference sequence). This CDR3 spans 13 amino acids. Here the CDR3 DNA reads TGTGCCACCGGGAGCTCCTATAATTCACCCCTCCACTTT. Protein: CATGSSYNSPLHF.

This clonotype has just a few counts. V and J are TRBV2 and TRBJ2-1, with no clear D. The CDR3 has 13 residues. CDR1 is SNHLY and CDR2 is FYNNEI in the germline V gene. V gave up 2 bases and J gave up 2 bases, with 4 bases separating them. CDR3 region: CASSERPYNEQFF. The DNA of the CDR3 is TGTGCCAGCAGTGAAAGGCCCTACAATGAGCAGTTCTTC.

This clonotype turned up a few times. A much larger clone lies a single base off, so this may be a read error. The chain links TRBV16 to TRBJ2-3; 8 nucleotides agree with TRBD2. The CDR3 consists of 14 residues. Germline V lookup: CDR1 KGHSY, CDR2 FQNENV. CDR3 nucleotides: TGTGCCGGCAGCCAATCGTTGGGACTAGGGACGCAGTATTTT. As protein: CAGSQSLGLGTQYF.

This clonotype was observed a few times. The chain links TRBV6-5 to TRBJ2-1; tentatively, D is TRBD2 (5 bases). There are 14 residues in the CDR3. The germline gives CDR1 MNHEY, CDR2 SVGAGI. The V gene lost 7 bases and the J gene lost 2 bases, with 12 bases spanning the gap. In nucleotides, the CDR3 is TGTGCCAGCAAAGCGGAGAGCCCCTACAATGAGCAGTTCTTC. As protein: CASKAESPYNEQFF.

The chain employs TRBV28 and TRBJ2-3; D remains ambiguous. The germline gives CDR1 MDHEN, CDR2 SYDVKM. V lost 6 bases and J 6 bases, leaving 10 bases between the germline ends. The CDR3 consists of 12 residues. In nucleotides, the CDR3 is TGTGCCAGCAGGTTCCGGATCGATACGCAGTATTTT. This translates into CASRFRIDTQYF.

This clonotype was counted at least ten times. CDR3 in DNA: TGCAGCGTTGAAACTGTCGCTGAAAAACTGTTTTTT. Translation: CSVETVAEKLFF. The chain recombines TRBV29-1 with TRBJ1-4; D unclear. This CDR3 region has 12 residues. V was pared by 2 bases and J by 7 bases, with 8 bases between. CDR1 is SQVTM and CDR2 is ANQGSEA in the germline V gene.

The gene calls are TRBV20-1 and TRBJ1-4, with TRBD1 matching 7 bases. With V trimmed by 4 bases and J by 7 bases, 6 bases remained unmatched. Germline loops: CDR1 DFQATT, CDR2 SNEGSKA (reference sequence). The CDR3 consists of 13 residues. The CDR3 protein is CSAKDREGEKLFF. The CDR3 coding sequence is TGCAGTGCTAAAGACAGGGAGGGTGAAAAACTGTTTTTT.

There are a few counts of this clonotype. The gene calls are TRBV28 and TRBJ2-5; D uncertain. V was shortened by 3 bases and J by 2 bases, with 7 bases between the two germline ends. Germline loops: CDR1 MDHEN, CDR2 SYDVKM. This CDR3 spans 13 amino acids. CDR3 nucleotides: TGTGCCAGCAGTTTGATAAATCAAGAGACCCAGTACTTC. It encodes CASSLINQETQYF. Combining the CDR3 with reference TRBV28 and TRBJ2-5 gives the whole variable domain DVKVTQSSRYLVKRTGEKVFLECVQDMDHENMFWYRQDPGLGLRLIYFSYDVKMKEKGDIPEGYSVSREKKERFSLILESASTNQTSMYLCASSLINQETQYFGPGTRLLVL.

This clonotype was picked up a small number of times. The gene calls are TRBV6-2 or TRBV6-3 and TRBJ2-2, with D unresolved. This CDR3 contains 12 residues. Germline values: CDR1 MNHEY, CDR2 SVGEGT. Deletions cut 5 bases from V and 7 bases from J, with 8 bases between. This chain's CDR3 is CASSPYGGELFF. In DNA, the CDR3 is TGTGCCAGCAGTCCTTACGGCGGGGAGCTGTTTTTT.

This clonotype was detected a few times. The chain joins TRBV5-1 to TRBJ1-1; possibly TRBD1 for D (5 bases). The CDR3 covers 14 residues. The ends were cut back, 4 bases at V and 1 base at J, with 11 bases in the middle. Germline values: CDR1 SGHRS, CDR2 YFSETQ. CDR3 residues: CASSRGTQNTEAFF. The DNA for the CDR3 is TGCGCCAGCAGCCGGGGGACCCAGAACACTGAAGCTTTCTTT.

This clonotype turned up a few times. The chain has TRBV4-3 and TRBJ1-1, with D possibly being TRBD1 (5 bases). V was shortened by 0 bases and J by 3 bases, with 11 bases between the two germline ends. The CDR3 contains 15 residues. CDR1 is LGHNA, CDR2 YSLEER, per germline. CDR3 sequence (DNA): TGCGCCAGCAGCCAAGACCTGGGCAGGGACACTGAAGCTTTCTTT. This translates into CASSQDLGRDTEAFF.